This T cell receptor (beta chain) derives from a study of Graves' ophthalmopathy and Graves' hyperthyroidism. Study details: Upon initial diagnosis and before any treatment, peripheral blood was collected. The study, taken as a whole, reports: A model built from 13 signatures distinguished ophthalmopathy from stable hyperthyroidism with 87.88% sensitivity and 70% to 84% specificity. Blood also harbored most expanded thyroid clonotypes above 0.001 frequency.

There are a few counts of this clonotype. No antigen is known for it. Amplifying from RNA transcripts, the study obtained TCR beta CDR3 regions. HTBI primers primed a first-round RT-PCR, and a second-round multiplex PCR followed. MiXCR, applied by TCRdb to the multiplex PCR reads, yields one record per CDR3 protein. In the table there are more than 550,000 distinct CDR3 sequences, about two fifths of which are singletons. The CDR3 runs to 10 residues. Germline-derived CDR1 and CDR2 are SNHLY and FYNNEI. With 1 base removed from V and 9 bases from J, the gap between germline ends came to 4 bases. What supplied the PBMCs was roughly 11 ml of fresh peripheral blood.

The origin of this receptor is an adult man with Graves' ophthalmopathy. Sequencing used peripheral blood. V and J are TRBV2 and TRBJ2-7; D call uncertain. The CDR3 sequence is CASSEGRQYF. In DNA, the CDR3 is TGTGCCAGCAGTGAAGGGAGGCAGTACTTC.